The T cell receptor (beta chain) described here comes from a study of T-cell reconstitution after alpha-beta-depleted transplantation in children. Unique molecular identifiers were used in preparing the TCRbeta library. In TCRdb, the PCR reads were re-called with MiXCR into one record per CDR3 protein. The data hold approximately 490,000 distinct CDR3 sequences, with roughly 10% observed a single time. The V end lost 5 bases, the J end lost 4 bases, and 15 bases lay between the germline ends. The CDR3 is 14 residues long. CDR1 is LNHDA, CDR2 SQIVND, per germline (reference sequence). This clonotype was recorded a few times.

The receptor comes from a child under 10 years old with inherited bone marrow failure, due to receive a stem cell transplant. The chain links TRBV19 to TRBJ2-7; D not resolved. This specimen consisted of PBMCs, obtained before TCRalphabeta/CD19-depleted stem cell transplant. The chain's CDR3 is CASSVGTGVYEQYF. In DNA form, the CDR3 reads TGTGCCAGTAGTGTCGGAACTGGAGTATACGAGCAGTACTTC.